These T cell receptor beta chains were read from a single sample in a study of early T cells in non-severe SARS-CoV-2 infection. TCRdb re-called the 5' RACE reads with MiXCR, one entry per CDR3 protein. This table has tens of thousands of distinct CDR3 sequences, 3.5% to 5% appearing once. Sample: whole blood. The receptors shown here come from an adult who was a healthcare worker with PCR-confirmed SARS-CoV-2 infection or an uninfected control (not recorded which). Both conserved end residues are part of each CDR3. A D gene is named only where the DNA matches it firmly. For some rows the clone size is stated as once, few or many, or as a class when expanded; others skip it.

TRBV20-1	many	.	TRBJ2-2	TGCAGTGCTAGAGATCGGGCCGGGACCGGGGAGCTGTTTTTT	CSARDRAGTGELFF
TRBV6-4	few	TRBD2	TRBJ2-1	TGTGCCAGCAGTGGACTAGCGGGGTCCAATGAGCAGTTCTTC	CASSGLAGSNEQFF
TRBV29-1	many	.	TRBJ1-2	TGCAGCGTTGCGAGGGGGAACTATGGCTACACCTTC	CSVARGNYGYTF
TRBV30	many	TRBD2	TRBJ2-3	TGTGCCTGGAGTGTACTCGCGGGGGGGGATACGCAGTATTTT	CAWSVLAGGDTQYF
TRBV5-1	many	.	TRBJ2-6	TGCGCCAGCAGCTTCAACCCCGGGGGCTTTGCTGGGGCCAACGTCCTGACTTTC	CASSFNPGGFAGANVLTF
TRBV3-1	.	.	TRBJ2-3	TGTGCCAGCAGCCAGGGGGACTTCACAGATACGCAGTATTTT	CASSQGDFTDTQYF
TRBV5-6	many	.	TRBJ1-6	TGTGCCAGCAGCTTAGGGGGATTTACTTCACACCTCCACTTT	CASSLGGFTSHLHF
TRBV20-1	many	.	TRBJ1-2	TGCAGTGCTAGAGCCGACAGGTGGGGATCTAACTATGGCTACACCTTC	CSARADRWGSNYGYTF
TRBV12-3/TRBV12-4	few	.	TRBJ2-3	TGTGCCAGCAGTTTACAGGGAAATACGCAGTATTTT	CASSLQGNTQYF
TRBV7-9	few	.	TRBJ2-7	TGTGCCAGCAGCTACCTCCGGGGCCCCTACGAGCAGTACTTC	CASSYLRGPYEQYF
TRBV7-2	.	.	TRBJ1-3	TGTGCCAGCAGCACAGGGCGGGTATCTGGAAACACCATATATTTT	CASSTGRVSGNTIYF
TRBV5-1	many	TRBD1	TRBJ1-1	TGCGCCAGCAGCTTGAGACAGGGGAACACTGAAGCTTTCTTT	CASSLRQGNTEAFF
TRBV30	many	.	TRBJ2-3	TGTGCCTGGAGTACCACAGATACGCAGTATTTT	CAWSTTDTQYF
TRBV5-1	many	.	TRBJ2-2	TGCGCCAGCAGCTTGGAGGGCAGGCCGGACACCGGGGAGCTGTTTTTT	CASSLEGRPDTGELFF
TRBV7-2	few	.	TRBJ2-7	TGTGCCAGCAGCACAGCACACACAGACGAGCAGTACTTC	CASSTAHTDEQYF
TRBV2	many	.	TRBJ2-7	TGTGCCAGCCAACCGATCCCGGGACACGGACACTTC	CASQPIPGHGHF
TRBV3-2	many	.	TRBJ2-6	TGTGCCAGCAGCCAAGTGGGATTAAGGGACAGCTACTCTGGGGCCAACGTCCTGACTTTC	CASSQVGLRDSYSGANVLTF
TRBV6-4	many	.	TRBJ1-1	TGTGCCAGCAGTGCGGGGGCTAGGACTGAAGCTTTCTTT	CASSAGARTEAFF
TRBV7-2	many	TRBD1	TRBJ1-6	TGTGCCAGCAGCTTAGAGGGGACAGCGAATTCACCCCTCCACTTT	CASSLEGTANSPLHF
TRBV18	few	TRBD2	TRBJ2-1	TGTGCCAGCTCACCGACTAGCGGGGAAAATGAGCAGTTCTTC	CASSPTSGENEQFF
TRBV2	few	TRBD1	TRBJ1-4	TGTGCCAGCAGTGAGGACAGGGCGGCCGAAAAACTGTTTTTT	CASSEDRAAEKLFF
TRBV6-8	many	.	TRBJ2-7	TGTGCCAGCAGTTATTTCACAGCCACCTACGAGCAGTACTTC	CASSYFTATYEQYF
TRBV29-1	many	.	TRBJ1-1	TGCAGCGGCCGGACAGTTCGGAACACTGAAGCTTTCTTT	CSGRTVRNTEAFF
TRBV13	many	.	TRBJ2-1	TGTGCCAGCAGCTTAGGCCGGGACAATGAGCAGTTCTTC	CASSLGRDNEQFF
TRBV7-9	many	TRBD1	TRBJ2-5	TGTGCCAGCAGCACAGAAGGACAGGGGAAGACCCAGTACTTC	CASSTEGQGKTQYF
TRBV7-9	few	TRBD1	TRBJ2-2	TGTGCCAGCAGCTTCCATCAGGGGGAAAGGACCGGGGAGCTTTTTTTT	CASSFHQGERTGELFF
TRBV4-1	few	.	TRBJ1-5	TGCGCCAGCAGCCAAGATAGAAATCAGCCCCAGGATTTT	CASSQDRNQPQDF
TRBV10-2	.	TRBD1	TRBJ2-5	TGCGCCAGCAGTGGCTGGGGAGACAGGGAACAAGAGACCCAGTACTTC	CASSGWGDREQETQYF
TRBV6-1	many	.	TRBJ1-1	TGTGCCAGCAGGGGACCTGGGAGTGGCACTGAAGCTTTCTTT	CASRGPGSGTEAFF